One and the same sample provided the 15 T cell receptor beta chains below, sequenced in a study of T cell responses to AZD1222 COVID-19 vaccine. The table came from immunoSEQ multiplex PCR; TCRdb's copy has only in-frame clones and leaves some out. The table has about 120,000 clones, just over 90% seen once. The source material was peripheral blood, sampled 28 days after the second AZD1222 dose. The receptors derive from an adult who received the AZD1222 COVID-19 vaccine.

The chain recombines TRBV19 with TRBJ1-2, with 12 nucleotides matching TRBD1. After removal of 5 bases from V and 6 bases from J, the junction contained 7 bases not matched to a gene. The CDR3 consists of 15 residues. Germline CDR1 LNHDA, CDR2 SQIVND (reference sequence). The CDR3, as DNA: TGTGCCAGTAGTCCATGGGACAGGGGGCTTGATGGCTACACCTTC. Translation: CASSPWDRGLDGYTF.

J is TRBJ1-6 and V is TRBV5-1; D gene unclear. The CDR3 is 16 residues long. Trimming took 1 base from V and 5 from J, leaving 13 bases between them. From germline, CDR1 is SGHRS and CDR2 YFSETQ. The CDR3: CASSLTEGLDNSPLHF. CDR3 nucleotides: TGCGCCAGCAGCTTGACAGAGGGTCTTGATAATTCACCCCTCCACTTT.

This clone was observed once. The chain recombines TRBV11-1 with TRBJ2-7; D possibly matches TRBD1 or TRBD2 (6 bases each). V was pared by 5 bases and J by 3 bases, with 17 bases between. CDR1 and CDR2 from the germline V gene are SGHAT and FQDESV (reference sequence). There are 15 residues in the CDR3. CDR3 loop: CASSPGGAERYEQYF. The CDR3 DNA is TGTGCCAGCAGCCCCGGGGGCGCAGAGCGCTACGAGCAGTACTTC. Together with reference TRBV11-1 and TRBJ2-7, the CDR3 gives the full variable domain: EAEVAQSPRYKITEKSQAVAFWCDPISGHATLYWYRQILGQGPELLVQFQDESVVDDSQLPKDRFSAERLKGVDSTLKIQPAELGDSAMYLCASSPGGAERYEQYFGPGTRLTVT.

J is TRBJ2-5 and V is TRBV24-1; D tentatively reads TRBD1 or TRBD2 (5 bases each). Germline lookup yields CDR1 KGHDR and CDR2 SFDVKD. The CDR3 consists of 15 residues. V was clipped by 4 bases and J by 2 bases, with 13 bases between them. This chain's CDR3 is CATSDLGTTQETQYF. The CDR3 DNA is TGTGCCACCAGTGACCTCGGGACCACTCAAGAGACCCAGTACTTC.

The V and J genes are TRBV2 and TRBJ2-7; no clear D gene. The CDR3 spans 13 residues. V shed 4 bases and J shed 2 bases, with 9 bases lying between them. CDR1 is SNHLY, CDR2 FYNNEI, per germline. The CDR3 nucleotides are TGTGCCAGCAGTGTCGGGCTCACCTACGAGCAGTACTTC. It specifies CASSVGLTYEQYF.

Comment on this clone: At one end, the junction sequence differs from germline, possibly due to a read error. V gene TRBV30 combines with J gene TRBJ2-7; maybe TRBD1 (5 bases). Germline V lookup: CDR1 GTSNPN, CDR2 SVGIG (reference sequence). The CDR3 length is 11 residues. CDR3 coding DNA: TGTGCCTGGAGTGATGAGAGACAGCCGAACTTC. Protein product: CAWSDERQPNF.

The V call is TRBV12-3 or TRBV12-4, the J call TRBJ2-5; D is uncertain. V was clipped by 3 bases and J by 0 bases, with 5 bases between them. This CDR3 has 13 residues. CDR3 amino acids: CASSFSNQETQYF. The DNA for the CDR3 is TGTGCCAGCAGTTTCAGTAACCAAGAGACCCAGTACTTC.

This chain connects TRBV7-9 to TRBJ2-1; 7 bases are shared with TRBD1. The CDR3 runs to 12 residues. Per the germline V gene, CDR1 is SEHNR and CDR2 is FQNEAQ (reference sequence). The V gene end was trimmed by 6 bases and the J gene end by 12 bases; junction bases not matched to a gene: 8. The CDR3 coding sequence is TGTGCCAGCAGTCCCCGACAGGGAGTGCAGTTCTTC. This codes for CASSPRQGVQFF.

This chain joins TRBV28 and TRBJ1-3; maybe TRBD1 (5 bases). The germline V and J ends were trimmed by 9 bases and 2 bases, with 14 bases remaining between them. The V gene's germline CDR1 is MDHEN and CDR2 SYDVKM. The CDR3 runs 14 residues. CDR3 nucleotides: TGTGCCAGTGGCCCCACAGGACCTGGAAACACCATATATTTT. It codes for CASGPTGPGNTIYF.

The J gene is TRBJ2-4, the V gene TRBV2; 10 bases fit TRBD2. V dropped 6 bases and J dropped 7; count of bases not matched to a gene: 15. This CDR3 is 17 amino acids long. Germline-derived CDR1 and CDR2 are SNHLY and FYNNEI. The CDR3 is CASSDQLAGTIGNIQYF. The CDR3 region has the DNA TGTGCCAGCAGCGATCAACTAGCGGGAACGATAGGGAACATTCAGTACTTC.

The V and J genes are TRBV21-1 and TRBJ2-1; TRBD1, the D gene given by the table, was not confirmed from the DNA. TRBV21-1 is termed a pseudogene. The CDR3 spans 16 residues. The CDR3 region has the DNA TGTGCCAGCACTCCTCCGGGACAGGGCTTCTACAATGAGCAGTTCTTC. This translates into CASTPPGQGFYNEQFF.

The genes are TRBV7-8 and TRBJ1-2; 7 bases match TRBD1. The V segment lost 5 bases and the J segment 3 bases; nucleotides outside the gene matches: 9. Germline values: CDR1 SGHVS, CDR2 FQNEAQ. CDR3 length: 15 amino acids. In DNA, the CDR3 is TGTGCCAGCAGCCGAAGACAGGGTGGGGACTATGGCTACACCTTC. It specifies CASSRRQGGDYGYTF.

V gene TRBV15 combines with J gene TRBJ1-2, with a possible D match to TRBD1 (5 bases). V lost 1 base, J lost 2 bases, and 20 bases lay in between. The CDR3 is 18 amino acids. CDR1 and CDR2 (germline): LNHNV, YYDKDF (reference sequence). CDR3 protein: CATSRGRDSTPKNYGYTF. For the CDR3, the DNA is TGTGCCACCAGCAGAGGAAGGGACTCAACCCCGAAGAACTATGGCTACACCTTC.

The chain links TRBV28 to TRBJ2-4; TRBD1 agrees at 11 bases. This CDR3 spans 16 amino acids. V trimming: 6 bases; J trimming: 3 bases; junction bases outside the gene matches: 7. Germline CDR1 and CDR2: MDHEN and SYDVKM. DNA of the CDR3: TGTGCCAGCAGGCGACCGGGACAGGGGGTCAAAAACATTCAGTACTTC. Amino acids: CASRRPGQGVKNIQYF. Based on the CDR3 plus reference TRBV28 and TRBJ2-4, the full variable domain is DVKVTQSSRYLVKRTGEKVFLECVQDMDHENMFWYRQDPGLGLRLIYFSYDVKMKEKGDIPEGYSVSREKKERFSLILESASTNQTSMYLCASRRPGQGVKNIQYFGAGTRLSVL.

The V and J genes are TRBV30 and TRBJ2-7, with 10 bases lining up with TRBD1. The CDR3 spans 13 residues. Germline trimming cut 8 bases from V and 4 bases from J; bases unmatched to any gene: 8. Looked up from germline, CDR1 is GTSNPN and CDR2 is SVGIG (reference sequence). The chain's CDR3 is CAGEGQGMYEQYF. Written as DNA, the CDR3 is TGTGCCGGGGAGGGACAGGGGATGTACGAGCAGTACTTC.